This TCR beta chain was profiled in a study of cytomegalovirus exposure and HLA in healthy donors. Notes on the study in general: Whilst most TCR sequences proved rare, a subset of public TCRs occurred across many donors. Presence/absence analyses rested on an assumption that sequencing depth was roughly uniform across donors. A later analysis linked some 17,000 TCR beta sequences to HLA alleles at 0.05 false discovery rate.

This CDR3 contains 12 residues. Trimming took off 6 bases at V and 6 bases at J, with 11 bases between the two ends. CDR1 and CDR2 (germline): SNHLY, FYNNEI. This clone was recorded a few times. Its specificity is not known. 13 Jbeta primers and 60 Vbeta primers were used for the PCR. TCRdb keeps only in-frame clones here, not all; method: immunoSEQ multiplex PCR. The data show under 120,000 clones, around 80% seen once. This clonotype was obtained from a female donor in good health and CMV-seropositive. Sequencing was done on a sample of PBMCs. The J gene is TRBJ1-1, the V gene TRBV2; TRBD1 might be the D (5 bases). CDR3 sequence reads: CASRGRGAEAFF. CDR3 DNA: TGTGCCAGCAGGGGGCGCGGGGCTGAAGCTTTCTTT. Full variable domain (missing parts from reference TRBV2 and TRBJ1-1): EPEVTQTPSHQVTQMGQEVILRCVPISNHLYFYWYRQILGQKVEFLVSFYNNEISEKSEIFDDQFSVERPDGSNFTLKIRSTKLEDSAMYFCASRGRGAEAFFGQGTRLTVV.